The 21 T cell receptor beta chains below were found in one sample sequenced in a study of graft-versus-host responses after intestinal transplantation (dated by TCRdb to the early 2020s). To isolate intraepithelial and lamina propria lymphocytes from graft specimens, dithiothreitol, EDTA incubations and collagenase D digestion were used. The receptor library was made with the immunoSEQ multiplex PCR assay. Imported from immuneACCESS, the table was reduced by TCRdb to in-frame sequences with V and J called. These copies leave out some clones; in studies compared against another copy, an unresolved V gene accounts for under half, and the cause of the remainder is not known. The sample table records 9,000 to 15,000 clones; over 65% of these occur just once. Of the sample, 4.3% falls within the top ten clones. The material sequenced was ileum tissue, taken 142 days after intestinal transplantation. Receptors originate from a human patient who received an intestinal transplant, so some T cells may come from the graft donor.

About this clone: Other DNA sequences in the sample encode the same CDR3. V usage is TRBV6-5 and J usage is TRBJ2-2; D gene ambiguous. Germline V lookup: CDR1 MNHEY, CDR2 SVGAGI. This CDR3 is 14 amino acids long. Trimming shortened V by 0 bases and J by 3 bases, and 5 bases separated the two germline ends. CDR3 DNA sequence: TGTGCCAGCAGTTACTCGAGCTACACCGGGGAGCTGTTTTTT. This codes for CASSYSSYTGELFF.

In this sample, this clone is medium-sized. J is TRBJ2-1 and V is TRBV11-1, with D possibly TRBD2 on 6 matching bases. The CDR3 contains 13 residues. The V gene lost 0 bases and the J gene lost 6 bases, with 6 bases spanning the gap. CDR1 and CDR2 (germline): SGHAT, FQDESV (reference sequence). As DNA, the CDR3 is TGTGCCAGCAGCTTAGCGGGGGGCAATGAGCAGTTCTTC. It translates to CASSLAGGNEQFF.

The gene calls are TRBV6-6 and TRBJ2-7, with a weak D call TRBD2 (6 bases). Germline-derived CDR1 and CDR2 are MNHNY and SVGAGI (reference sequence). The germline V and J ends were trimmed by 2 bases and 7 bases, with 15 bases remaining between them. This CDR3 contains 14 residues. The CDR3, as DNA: TGTGCCAGCAGTTACGGGGACTGGGGTCGGGAGCAGTACTTC. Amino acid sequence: CASSYGDWGREQYF.

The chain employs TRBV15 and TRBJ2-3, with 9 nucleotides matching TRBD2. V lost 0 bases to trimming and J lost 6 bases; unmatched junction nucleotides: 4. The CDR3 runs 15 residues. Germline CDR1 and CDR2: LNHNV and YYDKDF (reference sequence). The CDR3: CATSRDAGGPDTQYF. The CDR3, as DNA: TGTGCCACCAGCAGAGATGCGGGGGGGCCCGATACGCAGTATTTT. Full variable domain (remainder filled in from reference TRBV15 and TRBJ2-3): DAMVIQNPRYQVTQFGKPVTLSCSQTLNHNVMYWYQQKSSQAPKLLFHYYDKDFNNEADTPDNFQSRRPNTSFCFLDIRSPGLGDTAMYLCATSRDAGGPDTQYFGPGTRLTVL.

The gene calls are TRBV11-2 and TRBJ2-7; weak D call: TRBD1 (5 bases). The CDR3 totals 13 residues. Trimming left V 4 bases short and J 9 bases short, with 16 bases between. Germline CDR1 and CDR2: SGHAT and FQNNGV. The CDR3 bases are TGTGCCAGCAGCTGGTTAACAGGAGAGGTGCAGTACTTC. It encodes CASSWLTGEVQYF.

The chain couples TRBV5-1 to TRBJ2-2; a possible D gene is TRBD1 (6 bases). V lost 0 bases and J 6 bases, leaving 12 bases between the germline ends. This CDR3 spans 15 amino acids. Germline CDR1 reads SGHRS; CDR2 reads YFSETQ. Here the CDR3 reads CASSLVGAGAGELFF. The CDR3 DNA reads TGCGCCAGCAGCTTGGTGGGGGCAGGGGCCGGGGAGCTGTTTTTT.

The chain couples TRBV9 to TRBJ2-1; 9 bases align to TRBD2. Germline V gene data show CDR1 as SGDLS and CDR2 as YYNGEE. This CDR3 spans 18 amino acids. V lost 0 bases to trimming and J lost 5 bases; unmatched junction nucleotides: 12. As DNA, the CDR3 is TGTGCCAGCAGCGTAGACGTAGCGGGGGCGGTGAGAAACAATGAGCAGTTCTTC. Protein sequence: CASSVDVAGAVRNNEQFF.

CDR3: CASSDGTSGGGDTQYF. The CDR3 bases are TGTGCCAGCAGTGACGGGACTAGCGGGGGAGGCGATACGCAGTATTTT. The V and J genes are TRBV6-4 and TRBJ2-3; 14 nucleotides agree with TRBD2. V lost 2 bases, J lost 6 bases, and 4 bases stayed unmatched. Per germline, CDR1 MRHNA and CDR2 SNTAGT. The CDR3 contains 16 residues.

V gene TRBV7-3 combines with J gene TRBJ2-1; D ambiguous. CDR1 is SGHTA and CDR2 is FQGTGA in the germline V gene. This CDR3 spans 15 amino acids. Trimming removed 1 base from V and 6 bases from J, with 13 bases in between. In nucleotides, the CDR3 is TGTGCCAGCAGCTTAAACCCGGGTACACGCAATGAGCAGTTCTTC. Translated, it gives CASSLNPGTRNEQFF.

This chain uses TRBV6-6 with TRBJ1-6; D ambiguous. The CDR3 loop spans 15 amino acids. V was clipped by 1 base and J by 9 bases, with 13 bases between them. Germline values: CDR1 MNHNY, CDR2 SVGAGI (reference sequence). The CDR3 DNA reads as TGTGCCAGCAGTTACTTCGACTTAACGGGTTCACCCCTCCACTTT. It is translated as CASSYFDLTGSPLHF.

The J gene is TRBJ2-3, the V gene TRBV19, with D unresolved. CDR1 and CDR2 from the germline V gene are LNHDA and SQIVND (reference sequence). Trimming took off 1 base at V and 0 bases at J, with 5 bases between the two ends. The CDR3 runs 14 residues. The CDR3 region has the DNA TGTGCCAGTAGTATAGGTGCGAGCACAGATACGCAGTATTTT. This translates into CASSIGASTDTQYF. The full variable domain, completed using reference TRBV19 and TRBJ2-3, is DGGITQSPKYLFRKEGQNVTLSCEQNLNHDAMYWYRQDPGQGLRLIYYSQIVNDFQKGDIAEGYSVSREKKESFPLTVTSAQKNPTAFYLCASSIGASTDTQYFGPGTRLTVL.

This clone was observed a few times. CDR3 nucleotides: TGTGCCAGCAGGACTCTCGCCGATCCGGATGAGCAGTTCTTC. Its translation: CASRTLADPDEQFF. V is TRBV6-5 and J is TRBJ2-1; unclear D gene. Germline CDR1 and CDR2: MNHEY and SVGAGI. The CDR3 covers 14 residues. V was shortened by 6 bases and J by 8 bases, with 17 bases between the two germline ends.

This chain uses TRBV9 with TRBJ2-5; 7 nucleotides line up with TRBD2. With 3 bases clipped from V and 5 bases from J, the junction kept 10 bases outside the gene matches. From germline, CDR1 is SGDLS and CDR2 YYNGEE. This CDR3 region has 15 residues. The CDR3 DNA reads TGTGCCAGCAGCGCGCGCGGGGGATCCCCGGAGACCCAGTACTTC. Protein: CASSARGGSPETQYF.

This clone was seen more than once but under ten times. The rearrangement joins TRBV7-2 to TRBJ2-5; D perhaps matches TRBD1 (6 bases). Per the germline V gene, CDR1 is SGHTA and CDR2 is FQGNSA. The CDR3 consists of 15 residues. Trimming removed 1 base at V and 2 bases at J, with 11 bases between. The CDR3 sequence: CASSLGTARQETQYF. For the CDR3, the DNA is TGTGCCAGCAGCTTAGGGACAGCGAGGCAAGAGACCCAGTACTTC.

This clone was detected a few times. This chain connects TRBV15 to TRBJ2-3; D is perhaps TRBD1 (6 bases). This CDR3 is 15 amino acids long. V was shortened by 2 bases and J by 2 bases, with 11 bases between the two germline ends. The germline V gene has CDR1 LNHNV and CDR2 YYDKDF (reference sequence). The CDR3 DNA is TGTGCCACCAGCAGACAGGGGACCAACACAGATACGCAGTATTTT. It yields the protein CATSRQGTNTDTQYF.

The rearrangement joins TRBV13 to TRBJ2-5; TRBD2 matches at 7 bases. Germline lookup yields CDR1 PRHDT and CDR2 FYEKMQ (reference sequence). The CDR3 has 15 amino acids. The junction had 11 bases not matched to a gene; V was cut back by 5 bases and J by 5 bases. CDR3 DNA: TGTGCCAGCAGCCTAAAACTAGCGCCTGGGGAGACCCAGTACTTC. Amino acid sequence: CASSLKLAPGETQYF.

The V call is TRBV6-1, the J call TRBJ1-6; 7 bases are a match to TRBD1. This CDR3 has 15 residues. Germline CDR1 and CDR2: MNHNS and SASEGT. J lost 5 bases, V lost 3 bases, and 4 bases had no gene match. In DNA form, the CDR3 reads TGTGCCAGCAGTGATGGGCAGGGGGATAATTCACCCCTCCACTTT. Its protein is CASSDGQGDNSPLHF.

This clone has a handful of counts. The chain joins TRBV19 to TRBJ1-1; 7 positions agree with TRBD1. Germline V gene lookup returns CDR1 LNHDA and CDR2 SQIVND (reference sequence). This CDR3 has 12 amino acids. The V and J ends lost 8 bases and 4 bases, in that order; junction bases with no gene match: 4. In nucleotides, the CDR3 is TGTGCCAGTCGTTACAGGGGCACTGAAGCTTTCTTT. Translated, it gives CASRYRGTEAFF.

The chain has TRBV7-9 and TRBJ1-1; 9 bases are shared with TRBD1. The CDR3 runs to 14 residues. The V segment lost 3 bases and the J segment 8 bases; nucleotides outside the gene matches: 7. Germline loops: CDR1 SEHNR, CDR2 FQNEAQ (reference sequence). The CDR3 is CASSFPTGGFEAFF. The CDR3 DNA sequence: TGTGCCAGCAGCTTTCCGACAGGGGGATTCGAAGCTTTCTTT.

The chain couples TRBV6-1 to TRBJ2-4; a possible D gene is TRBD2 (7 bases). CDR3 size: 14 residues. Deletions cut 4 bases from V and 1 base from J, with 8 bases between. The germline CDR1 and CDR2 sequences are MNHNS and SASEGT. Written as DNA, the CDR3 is TGTGCCAGCAGTGCGGGGGGCGCCAAAAACATTCAGTACTTC. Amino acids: CASSAGGAKNIQYF.

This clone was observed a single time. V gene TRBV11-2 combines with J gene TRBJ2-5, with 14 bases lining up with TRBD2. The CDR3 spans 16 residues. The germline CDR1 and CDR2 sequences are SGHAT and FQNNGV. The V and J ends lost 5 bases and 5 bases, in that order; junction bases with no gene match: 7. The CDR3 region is CASSPRLAGGSETQYF. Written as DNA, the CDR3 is TGTGCCAGCAGCCCCAGACTAGCGGGGGGGTCGGAGACCCAGTACTTC.